This is a list of T cell receptor beta chains from one sample in a study of blood T cell repertoires in COVID-19. Profiling relied on immunoSEQ multiplex PCR, and the TCRdb table lists in-frame clones only, not all of them. The table lists more than 90,000 clones, 75% to 90% of them singletons, with approximately 0.77% in the top ten. Sequenced material: peripheral blood. These receptors originate from a woman aged 70 to 79 with acute or convalescent COVID-19. The CDR3 runs from the conserved cysteine through the conserved F or W. D genes are given only for firm matches. Size tells how often a clone was seen (once, few, many) or the class of an expanded clone, and some rows leave it out.

v_gene,j_gene,d_gene,abundance,CDR3nt,CDR3aa
TRBV2,TRBJ2-2,-,-,TGTGCCAGCAGGGCACAGGTAACCGGGGAGCTGTTTTTT,CASRAQVTGELFF
TRBV4-1,TRBJ2-5,-,-,TGCGCCAGCAGCCAAGATAGGGGGGGGACCCAAGAGACCCAGTACTTC,CASSQDRGGTQETQYF
TRBV2,TRBJ1-1,-,-,TGTGCCAGCAGTCGACAGGTGAACACTGAAGCTTTCTTT,CASSRQVNTEAFF
TRBV28,TRBJ1-5,TRBD1,-,TGTGCCAGCAGTTCCTTAGGACAGGGCAGCAATCAGCCCCAGCATTTT,CASSSLGQGSNQPQHF
TRBV28,TRBJ1-2,-,once,TGTGCCAGCGAGGAAAACTATGGCTACACCTTC,CASEENYGYTF
TRBV19,TRBJ1-1,TRBD1,-,TGTGCCAGTAGGGGACCCGGGACAGCGAACACTGAAGCTTTCTTT,CASRGPGTANTEAFF
TRBV23-1,TRBJ1-2,-,-,TGCGCCAGCAGTCTAAGTTCAACAGGGCCCTATGGCTACACCTTC,CASSLSSTGPYGYTF
TRBV18,TRBJ2-7,TRBD1,few,TGTGCCAGCTCGCCGGGACAGGGGATGGGGTACGAGCAGTACTTC,CASSPGQGMGYEQYF
TRBV30,TRBJ2-1,TRBD2,-,TGTGCCTGGACTCCCGGGACTAGCGGGAGAAGGGTTGAGCAGTTCTTC,CAWTPGTSGRRVEQFF
TRBV19,TRBJ1-2,TRBD1,-,TGTGCCAGTAGTATAGAGACAGGGGTTGGCTACACCTTC,CASSIETGVGYTF
TRBV7-6,TRBJ2-5,-,once,TGTGCCTGCAAGCCGGGGGTGACCTCGGAGACCCAGTACTTC,CACKPGVTSETQYF